This T cell receptor beta chain was retrieved from a study of OX40 agonist ivuxolimab in advanced cancers. Study context: The eligibility criteria allowed prior anti-PD-1, anti-PD-L1 or anti-CTLA-4 therapy, and approximately 38% had some.

Clones were sequenced by immunoSEQ multiplex PCR, and TCRdb holds only the in-frame ones, with some missing. The sample lists 50,000 to 70,000 clones, over 80% seen once, with approximately 0.4% in the top ten. CDR1 is SGHAT, CDR2 FQNNGV, per germline. V gave up 0 bases and J gave up 6 bases, with 14 bases separating them. The CDR3 has 15 residues. Specimen: CD4+ or CD8+ T cells sorted from blood, collected in a trial of the OX40 agonist ivuxolimab. The origin of this receptor is an adult with an advanced solid tumor such as melanoma, head and neck, liver or kidney cancer. The V call is TRBV11-2, the J call TRBJ1-2; the D gene is possibly TRBD1 (5 bases). The CDR3 bases are TGTGCCAGCAGCTTAGATCCTTGGCAGGGCAATGGCTACACCTTC. Protein: CASSLDPWQGNGYTF.